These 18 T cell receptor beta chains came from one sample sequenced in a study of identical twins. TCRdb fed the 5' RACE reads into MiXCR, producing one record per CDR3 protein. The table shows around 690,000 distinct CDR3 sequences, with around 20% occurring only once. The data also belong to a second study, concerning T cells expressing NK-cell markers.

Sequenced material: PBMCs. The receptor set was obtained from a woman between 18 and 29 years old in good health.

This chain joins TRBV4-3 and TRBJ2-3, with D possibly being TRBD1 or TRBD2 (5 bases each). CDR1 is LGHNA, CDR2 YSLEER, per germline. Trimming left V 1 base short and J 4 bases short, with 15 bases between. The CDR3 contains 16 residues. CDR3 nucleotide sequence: TGCGCCAGCAGCCAAGGTGTTGGGGGTTCGGCAGATACGCAGTATTTT. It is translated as CASSQGVGGSADTQYF.

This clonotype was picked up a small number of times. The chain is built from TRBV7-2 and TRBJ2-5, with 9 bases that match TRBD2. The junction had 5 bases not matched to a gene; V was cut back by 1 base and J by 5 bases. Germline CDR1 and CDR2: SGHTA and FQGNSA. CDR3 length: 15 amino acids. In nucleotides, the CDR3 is TGTGCCAGCAGCTTAGGAAGCGGGAGGAGTGAGACCCAGTACTTC. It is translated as CASSLGSGRSETQYF.

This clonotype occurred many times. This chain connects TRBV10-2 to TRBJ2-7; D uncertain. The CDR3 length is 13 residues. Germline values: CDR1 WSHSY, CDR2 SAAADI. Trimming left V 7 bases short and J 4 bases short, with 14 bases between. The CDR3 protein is CASTFRLGYEQYF. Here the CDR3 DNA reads TGCGCCAGCACATTCCGGCTCGGGTACGAGCAGTACTTC.

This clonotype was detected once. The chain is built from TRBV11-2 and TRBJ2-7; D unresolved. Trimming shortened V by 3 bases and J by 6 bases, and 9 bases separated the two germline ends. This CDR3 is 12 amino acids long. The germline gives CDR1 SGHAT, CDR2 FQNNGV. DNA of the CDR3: TGTGCCAGCAGCTTCCACGTCGGCGAGCAGTACTTC. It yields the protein CASSFHVGEQYF.

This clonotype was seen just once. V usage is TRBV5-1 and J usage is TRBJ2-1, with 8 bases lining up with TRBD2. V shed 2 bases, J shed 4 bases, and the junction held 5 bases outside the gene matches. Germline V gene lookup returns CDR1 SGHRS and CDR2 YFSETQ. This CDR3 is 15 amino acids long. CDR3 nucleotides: TGCGCCAGCAGCTTTAGCGGGACCATTTACAATGAGCAGTTCTTC. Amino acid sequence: CASSFSGTIYNEQFF.

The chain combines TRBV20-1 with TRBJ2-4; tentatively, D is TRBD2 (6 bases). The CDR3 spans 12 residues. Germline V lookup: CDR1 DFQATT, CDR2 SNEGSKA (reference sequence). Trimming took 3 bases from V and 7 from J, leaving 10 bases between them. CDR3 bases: TGCAGTGCTAGGTCTGCGGGGAACATTCAGTACTTC. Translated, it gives CSARSAGNIQYF.

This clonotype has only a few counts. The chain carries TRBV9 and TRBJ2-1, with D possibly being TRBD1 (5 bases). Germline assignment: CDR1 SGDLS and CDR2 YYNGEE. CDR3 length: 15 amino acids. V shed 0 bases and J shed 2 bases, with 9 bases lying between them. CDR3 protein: CASSVDQGAYNEQFF. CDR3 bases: TGTGCCAGCAGCGTAGATCAGGGCGCCTACAATGAGCAGTTCTTC. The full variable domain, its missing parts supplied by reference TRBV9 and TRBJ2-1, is DSGVTQTPKHLITATGQRVTLRCSPRSGDLSVYWYQQSLDQGLQFLIQYYNGEERAKGNILERFSAQQFPDLHSELNLSSLELGDSALYFCASSVDQGAYNEQFFGPGTRLTVL.

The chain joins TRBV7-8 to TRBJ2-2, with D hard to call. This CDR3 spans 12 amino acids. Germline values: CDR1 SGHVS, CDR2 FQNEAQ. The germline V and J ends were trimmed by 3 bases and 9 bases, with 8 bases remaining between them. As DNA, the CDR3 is TGTGCCAGCAGCTTTGATTTTCGGGAGCTGTTTTTT. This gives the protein CASSFDFRELFF.

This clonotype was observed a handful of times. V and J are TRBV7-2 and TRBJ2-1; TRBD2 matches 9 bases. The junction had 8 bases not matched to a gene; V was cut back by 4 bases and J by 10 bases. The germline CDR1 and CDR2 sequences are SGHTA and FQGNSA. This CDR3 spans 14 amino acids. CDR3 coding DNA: TGTGCCAGCAGCTCCACGAGTCTAGCGGGAGAGCAGTTCTTC. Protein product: CASSSTSLAGEQFF.

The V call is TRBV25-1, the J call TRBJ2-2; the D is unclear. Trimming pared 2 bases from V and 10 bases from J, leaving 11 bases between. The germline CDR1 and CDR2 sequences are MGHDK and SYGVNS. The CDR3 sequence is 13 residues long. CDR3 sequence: CASSEGVALELFF. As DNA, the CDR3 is TGTGCCAGCAGTGAAGGGGTAGCCCTGGAGCTGTTTTTT.

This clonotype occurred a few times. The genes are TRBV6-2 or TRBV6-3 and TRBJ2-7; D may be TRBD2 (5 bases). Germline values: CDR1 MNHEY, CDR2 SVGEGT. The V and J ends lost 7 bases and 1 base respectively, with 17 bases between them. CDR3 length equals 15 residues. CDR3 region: CASILDSSESYEQYF. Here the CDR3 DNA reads TGTGCCAGCATCCTGGACTCCTCGGAGTCCTACGAGCAGTACTTC.

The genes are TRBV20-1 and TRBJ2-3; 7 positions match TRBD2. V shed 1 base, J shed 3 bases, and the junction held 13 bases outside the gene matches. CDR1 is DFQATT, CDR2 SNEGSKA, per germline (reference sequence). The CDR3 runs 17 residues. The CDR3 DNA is TGCAGTGCTAGAGCTACCGTAGGGTGGGAGGGGACAGATACGCAGTATTTT. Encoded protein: CSARATVGWEGTDTQYF.

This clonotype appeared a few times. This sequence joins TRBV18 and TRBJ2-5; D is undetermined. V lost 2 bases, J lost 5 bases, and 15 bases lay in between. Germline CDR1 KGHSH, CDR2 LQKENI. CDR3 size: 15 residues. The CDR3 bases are TGTGCCAGCTCACCATACCCCGGGTTGGAGGAGACCCAGTACTTC. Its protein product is CASSPYPGLEETQYF.

Here the CDR3 reads CASSYGKAWDGQETQYF. Here the CDR3 DNA reads TGTGCCAGCAGTTACGGAAAAGCGTGGGACGGTCAAGAGACCCAGTACTTC. The chain combines TRBV6-5 with TRBJ2-5; the D gene could be TRBD1 or TRBD2 (5 bases each). Germline CDR1 reads MNHEY; CDR2 reads SVGAGI. CDR3 length: 17 amino acids. Trimming stripped 2 bases from V and 2 bases from J, with 18 bases between.

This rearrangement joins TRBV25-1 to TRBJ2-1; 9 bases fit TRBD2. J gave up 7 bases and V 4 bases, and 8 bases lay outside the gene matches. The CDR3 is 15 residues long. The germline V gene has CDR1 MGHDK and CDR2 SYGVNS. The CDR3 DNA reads TGTGCCAGCAGTGCCCCCGCGGGGGGGAGGAATGAGCAGTTCTTC. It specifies CASSAPAGGRNEQFF.

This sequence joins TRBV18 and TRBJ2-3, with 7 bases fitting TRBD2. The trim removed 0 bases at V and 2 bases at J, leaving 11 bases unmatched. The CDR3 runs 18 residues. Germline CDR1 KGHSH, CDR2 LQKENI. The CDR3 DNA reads TGTGCCAGCTCACCACCGGGTCGAGCGGGGCTTCCCACAGATACGCAGTATTTT. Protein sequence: CASSPPGRAGLPTDTQYF. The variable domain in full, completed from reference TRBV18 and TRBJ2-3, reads NAGVMQNPRHLVRRRGQEARLRCSPMKGHSHVYWYRQLPEEGLKFMVYLQKENIIDESGMPKERFSAEFPKEGPSILRIQQVVRGDSAAYFCASSPPGRAGLPTDTQYFGPGTRLTVL.

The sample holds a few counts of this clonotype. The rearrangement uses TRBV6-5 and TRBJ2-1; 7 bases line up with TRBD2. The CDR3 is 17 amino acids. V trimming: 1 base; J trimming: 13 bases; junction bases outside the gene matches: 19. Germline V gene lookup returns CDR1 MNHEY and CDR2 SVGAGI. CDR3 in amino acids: CASSYFQPGTKEGYQFF. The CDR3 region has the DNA TGTGCCAGCAGTTACTTTCAACCCGGGACTAAAGAGGGGTATCAGTTCTTC.

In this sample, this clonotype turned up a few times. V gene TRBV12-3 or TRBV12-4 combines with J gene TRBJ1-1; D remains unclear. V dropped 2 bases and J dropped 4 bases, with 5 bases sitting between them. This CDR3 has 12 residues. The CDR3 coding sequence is TGTGCCAGCAGTTTAAGGTCCACTGAAGCTTTCTTT. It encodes CASSLRSTEAFF.